These 17 T cell receptor beta chains share one sample of origin, sequenced in a study of blood T cell repertoires in COVID-19. The data were produced by immunoSEQ multiplex PCR, yet TCRdb's version contains in-frame clones alone and is incomplete. The data contain roughly 160,000 clones, around four fifths of them seen just once; the ten biggest clones take up around 8%. Source material: peripheral blood. The receptor set was obtained from an elderly woman with COVID-19, enrolled during active disease.

The chain combines TRBV14 with TRBJ2-5; D possibly corresponds to TRBD1 (6 bases). CDR1 SGHDN and CDR2 FVKESK come from the germline V gene. V gave up 3 bases and J gave up 5 bases, with 16 bases separating them. The CDR3 is made up of 15 amino acids. The CDR3 DNA follows: TGTGCCAGCAGCCAGGATTGGGGGCGGTCCGAGACCCAGTACTTC. This gives the protein CASSQDWGRSETQYF.

This clone is a singleton in its sample. The chain carries TRBV5-1 and TRBJ2-1; 11 nucleotides agree with TRBD1. The CDR3 has 15 amino acids. Germline loops: CDR1 SGHRS, CDR2 YFSETQ. Trimming took 2 bases from V and 7 from J; bases not matched to a gene: 5. The CDR3 coding sequence is TGCGCCAGCAGCTTTTCCGGGACAGGGGGAAATGAGCAGTTCTTC. Amino acid sequence: CASSFSGTGGNEQFF.

This chain links TRBV19 with TRBJ2-2; D perhaps matches TRBD1 (5 bases). Germline V gives CDR1 LNHDA, CDR2 SQIVND (reference sequence). The length of the CDR3 is 15 residues. Deletions cut 7 bases from V and 0 bases from J, with 12 bases between. The CDR3 reads CASTPDTPNTGELFF. CDR3 in DNA: TGTGCCAGTACCCCGGACACACCGAACACCGGGGAGCTGTTTTTT.

The chain carries TRBV3-1 (or the pseudogene TRBV3-2) and TRBJ2-1, with TRBD2 matching over 9 bases. Germline V gene lookup returns CDR1 LGHDT and CDR2 YNNKEL (reference sequence). The length of the CDR3 is 19 residues. Trimming at V came to 4 bases and at J to 0 bases, leaving 13 bases not matched to a gene. Here the CDR3 reads CASSPWLAGPLSSYNEQFF. The CDR3 nucleotides read TGTGCCAGCAGCCCTTGGCTAGCGGGGCCGCTCAGCTCCTACAATGAGCAGTTCTTC.

Of note for this clone: Other DNA sequences in this specimen translate into the identical CDR3. The V gene is TRBV18, the J gene TRBJ2-7; D unclear. The ends were cut back, 3 bases at V and 0 bases at J, with 3 bases in the middle. Per germline, CDR1 KGHSH and CDR2 LQKENI. The CDR3 totals 12 residues. CDR3 loop: CASSPSSYEQYF. CDR3 sequence (DNA): TGTGCCAGCTCACCGAGCTCCTACGAGCAGTACTTC.

This clone showed up just once. The rearrangement links TRBV7-9 to TRBJ1-2; 8 bases are shared with TRBD1. Germline trimming cut 3 bases from V and 4 bases from J; bases unmatched to any gene: 10. The CDR3 sequence is 16 residues long. The V gene's germline CDR1 is SEHNR and CDR2 FQNEAQ (reference sequence). This chain's CDR3 is CASSFSPGQGVYGYTF. Written as DNA, the CDR3 is TGTGCCAGCAGCTTTAGCCCAGGACAGGGTGTCTATGGCTACACCTTC.

The CDR3 DNA follows: TGTGCCAGCAGCCAACGGGCGGGACTAGTCTACAATGAGCAGTTCTTC. This gives the protein CASSQRAGLVYNEQFF. The chain couples TRBV3-1 (or the pseudogene TRBV3-2) to TRBJ2-1; 8 nucleotides match TRBD2. V lost 2 bases to trimming and J lost 3 bases; unmatched junction nucleotides: 6. The germline V gene encodes CDR1 LGHDT and CDR2 YNNKEL (reference sequence). The CDR3 consists of 16 residues.

This chain uses TRBV5-1 with TRBJ1-4; 7 bases agree with TRBD1. The CDR3 is 14 residues long. Unmatched junction bases numbered 3, after V lost 4 bases and J lost 3 bases. CDR1 is SGHRS, CDR2 YFSETQ, per germline. The CDR3 region has the DNA TGCGCCAGCAGCCTTGACAGGGCTAATGAAAAACTGTTTTTT. This translates into CASSLDRANEKLFF. Variable domain in full (rest from reference TRBV5-1 and TRBJ1-4): KAGVTQTPRYLIKTRGQQVTLSCSPISGHRSVSWYQQTPGQGLQFLFEYFSETQRNKGNFPGRFSGRQFSNSRSEMNVSTLELGDSALYLCASSLDRANEKLFFGSGTQLSVL.

The chain has TRBV5-1 and TRBJ1-3, with D unresolved. Germline V gene data show CDR1 as SGHRS and CDR2 as YFSETQ. The CDR3 is made up of 16 amino acids. Trimming shortened V by 0 bases and J by 4 bases, and 14 bases separated the two germline ends. This CDR3 reads CASSLDEGSPGNTIYF. CDR3 bases: TGCGCCAGCAGCTTGGACGAAGGGAGCCCGGGAAACACCATATATTTT. The complete variable domain, with remaining parts taken from reference TRBV5-1 and TRBJ1-3, reads KAGVTQTPRYLIKTRGQQVTLSCSPISGHRSVSWYQQTPGQGLQFLFEYFSETQRNKGNFPGRFSGRQFSNSRSEMNVSTLELGDSALYLCASSLDEGSPGNTIYFGEGSWLTVV.

The chain recombines TRBV28 with TRBJ1-3; D remains unclear. With 5 bases removed from V and 7 bases from J, the gap between germline ends came to 6 bases. Germline V gene sequence: CDR1 MDHEN, CDR2 SYDVKM. The CDR3 has 11 amino acids. The CDR3 coding sequence is TGTGCCAGCAGTACACAGAACACCATATATTTT. Its translation: CASSTQNTIYF.

The chain couples TRBV4-1 to TRBJ1-1, with 8 bases that match TRBD1. CDR1 MGHRA and CDR2 YSYEKL come from the germline V gene. V trimming: 0 bases; J trimming: 11 bases; junction bases outside the gene matches: 5. The CDR3 extends over 13 amino acids. In nucleotides, the CDR3 is TGCGCCAGCAGCCAAGATCTCAGGGGGCGGGCTTTCTTT. This encodes CASSQDLRGRAFF.

The chain recombines TRBV6-2 or TRBV6-3 with TRBJ2-1, with 8 bases aligning to TRBD2. The CDR3 length is 15 residues. The junction had 11 bases not matched to a gene; V was cut back by 4 bases and J by 9 bases. CDR1 is MNHEY and CDR2 is SVGEGT in the germline V gene. This CDR3 reads CASSLGLAGSLEQFF. The DNA for the CDR3 is TGTGCCAGCAGTTTAGGACTAGCCGGATCCCTTGAGCAGTTCTTC.

This clone has just a few counts. The V and J genes are TRBV19 and TRBJ1-2, with 11 bases fitting TRBD1. Germline V CDR1 and CDR2: LNHDA, SQIVND (reference sequence). Losses at the gene ends were 9 bases for V and 4 bases for J; bases not matched to a gene: 10. The CDR3 loop spans 15 amino acids. CDR3 nucleotides: TGTGCCAGCCGGACAGGGGGCGTTCCCAGCTATGGCTACACCTTC. This sequence encodes CASRTGGVPSYGYTF.

J is TRBJ1-2 and V is TRBV4-2, with D unresolved. Germline V gene sequence: CDR1 LGHNA, CDR2 YNFKEQ. This CDR3 comprises 15 residues. The ends were cut back, 4 bases at V and 4 bases at J, with 16 bases in the middle. CDR3 sequence reads: CASSPLEGGGYGYTF. The CDR3 bases are TGTGCCAGCAGCCCCCTGGAGGGTGGTGGCTATGGCTACACCTTC.

J is TRBJ1-1 and V is TRBV27; the match to TRBD1 covers 10 bases. There are 16 residues in the CDR3. Trimming cost V 5 bases and J 5 bases; bases outside gene matches: 11. Germline loops: CDR1 MNHEY, CDR2 SMNVEV (reference sequence). The CDR3 DNA reads as TGTGCCAGCAGTATGTCCGGGACAGGGGTAGGGACTGAAGCTTTCTTT. The encoded protein is CASSMSGTGVGTEAFF.

The chain recombines TRBV5-1 with TRBJ2-2; D is undetermined. The CDR3 is made up of 17 amino acids. The germline gives CDR1 SGHRS, CDR2 YFSETQ. Between the trimmed V and J ends, which lost 2 bases and 1 base, there was a span of 15 bases. CDR3 amino acids: CASSFLVNLKNTGELFF. CDR3 DNA: TGCGCCAGCAGCTTTCTAGTCAATCTTAAGAACACCGGGGAGCTGTTTTTT.

The chain has TRBV29-1 and TRBJ1-6; D is possibly TRBD1 (5 bases). Germline V CDR1 and CDR2: SQVTM, ANQGSEA. CDR3 length: 13 amino acids. Trimming pared 6 bases from V and 7 bases from J, leaving 13 bases between. CDR3 sequence: CSVGQERNSPLHF. In DNA, the CDR3 is TGCAGCGTGGGGCAGGAAAGGAATTCACCCCTCCACTTT. The full variable domain, its missing parts supplied by reference TRBV29-1 and TRBJ1-6, is SAVISQKPSRDICQRGTSLTIQCQVDSQVTMMFWYRQQPGQSLTLIATANQGSEATYESGFVIDKFPISRPNLTFSTLTVSNMSPEDSSIYLCSVGQERNSPLHFGNGTRLTVT.